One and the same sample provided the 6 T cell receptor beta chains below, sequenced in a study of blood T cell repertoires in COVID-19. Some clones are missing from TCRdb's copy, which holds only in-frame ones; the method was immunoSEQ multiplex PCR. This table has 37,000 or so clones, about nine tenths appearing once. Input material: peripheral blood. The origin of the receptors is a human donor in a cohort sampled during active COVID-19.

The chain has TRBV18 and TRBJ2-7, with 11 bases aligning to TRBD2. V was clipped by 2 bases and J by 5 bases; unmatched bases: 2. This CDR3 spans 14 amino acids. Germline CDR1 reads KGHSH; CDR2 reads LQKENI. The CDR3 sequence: CASSPTSGSNEQYF. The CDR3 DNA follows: TGTGCCAGCTCACCAACTAGCGGGAGTAACGAGCAGTACTTC.

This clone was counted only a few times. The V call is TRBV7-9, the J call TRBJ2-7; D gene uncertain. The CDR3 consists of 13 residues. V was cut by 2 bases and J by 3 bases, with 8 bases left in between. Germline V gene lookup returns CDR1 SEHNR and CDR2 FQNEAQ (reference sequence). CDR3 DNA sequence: TGTGCCAGCAGCTTATGGGCAGACTACGAGCAGTACTTC. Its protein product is CASSLWADYEQYF.

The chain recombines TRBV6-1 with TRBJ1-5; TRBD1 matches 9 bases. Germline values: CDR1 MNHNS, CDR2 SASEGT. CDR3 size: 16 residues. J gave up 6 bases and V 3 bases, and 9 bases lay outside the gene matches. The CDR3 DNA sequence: TGTGCCAGCAGTGACCGAACAGGGGGCCAGGGTCAGCCCCAGCATTTT. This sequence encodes CASSDRTGGQGQPQHF.

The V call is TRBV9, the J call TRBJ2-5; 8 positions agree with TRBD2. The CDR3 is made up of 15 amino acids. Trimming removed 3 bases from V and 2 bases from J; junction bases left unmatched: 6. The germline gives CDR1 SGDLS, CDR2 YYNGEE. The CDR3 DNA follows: TGTGCCAGCAGCGCCCTTACGGGGGGGCAAGAGACCCAGTACTTC. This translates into CASSALTGGQETQYF.

Here the CDR3 reads CASSGETGDFGSPLHF. CDR3 DNA: TGTGCCAGCAGCGGTGAAACAGGGGACTTTGGGTCACCCCTCCACTTT. The chain joins TRBV5-4 to TRBJ1-6; 7 bases are a match to TRBD1. Germline V CDR1 and CDR2: SGHNT, YYREEE (reference sequence). This CDR3 is 16 amino acids long. The J segment lost 10 bases and the V segment lost 4 bases, leaving 14 bases of the junction unmatched.

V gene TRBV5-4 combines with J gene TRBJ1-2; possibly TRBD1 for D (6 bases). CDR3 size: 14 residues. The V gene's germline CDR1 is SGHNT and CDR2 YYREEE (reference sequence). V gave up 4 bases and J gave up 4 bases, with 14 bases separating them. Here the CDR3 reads CASSPGGGLYGYTF. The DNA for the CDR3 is TGTGCCAGCAGCCCGGGAGGGGGGCTCTATGGCTACACCTTC.